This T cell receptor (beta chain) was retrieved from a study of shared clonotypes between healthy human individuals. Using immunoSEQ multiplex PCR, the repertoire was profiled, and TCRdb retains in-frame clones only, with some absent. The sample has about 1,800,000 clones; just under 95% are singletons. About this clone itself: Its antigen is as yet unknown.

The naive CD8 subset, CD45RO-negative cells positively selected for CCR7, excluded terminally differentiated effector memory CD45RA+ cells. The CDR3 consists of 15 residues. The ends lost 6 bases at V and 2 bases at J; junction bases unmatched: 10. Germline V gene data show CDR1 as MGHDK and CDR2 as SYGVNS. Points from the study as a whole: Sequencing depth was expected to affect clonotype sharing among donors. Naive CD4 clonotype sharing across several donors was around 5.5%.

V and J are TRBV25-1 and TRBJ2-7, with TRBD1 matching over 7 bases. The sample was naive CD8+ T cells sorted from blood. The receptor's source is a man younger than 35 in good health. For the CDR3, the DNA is TGTGCCAGCAGGAGCCCGGCGCAGGGGGCCTACGAGCAGTACTTC. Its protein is CASRSPAQGAYEQYF.